This TCR beta chain was captured in a study of vaccination and CD4 T cells after COVID-19 (dated by TCRdb to between 2020 and 2023). With regard to the full study: Convalescent patients had a positive SARS-CoV-2 result on nasal swab PCR, and of these patients, about ten had mild disease and one had severe disease. The convalescent cohort included six males and four females, with two Hispanic individuals, seven Caucasians, two Asians and one multiracial person. Participants received two doses of either the Pfizer-BioNTech BNT162b2 vaccine (n=8) or the Moderna mRNA-1273 vaccine (n=2). Post-COVID blood samples were collected from convalescent patients a median of around 100 days after diagnosis, with a range of roughly 35 to 161 days. Post-vaccine blood samples were taken a median of roughly 72 days after the second vaccine dose, with a range of roughly 13 to 250 days. Overlapping spike peptide pools from SARS-CoV-2 and from the common cold coronaviruses HCoV-NL63, HCoV-OC43 and HCoV-229E were used as culture stimuli. As controls, cultures received a CEFX viral epitope pool (the positive control), an HIV-1 Nef peptide pool (the negative control), or no peptide at all. The spike-specific CD4+ TCR repertoire was compared before and after mRNA vaccination in ten to eleven COVID-19 convalescent patients and a few infection-naive healthy vaccine recipients. Points the paper makes about the study in general: In convalescent patients, a median approximately 89% of post-vaccine SARS-CoV-2-reactive clones were detected only after vaccination, suggesting vaccine-specific priming. The study included relatively few convalescent patients and did not analyze early timepoints after natural infection. Of the vaccine-specific clones found in convalescent patients, nearly all (304 of 307) were mono-reactive for SARS-CoV-2 spike instead of being cross-reactive with common cold coronaviruses. Although the median number of SARS-CoV-2-reactive clonotypes went up from roughly 20 after infection to 35 to 40 after vaccination, the increase was not significant.

This clonotype was detected a few times. The antigen it binds to is not known. There are no base qualities to consult, and no much larger clone falls within one base. The method behind the library was PCR. DNA from cultured CD4+ T cells was subjected to TCR sequencing with the Oncomine TCR Beta short-read assay at the Johns Hopkins FTIC core. The QIAamp micro DNA kit was used to extract genomic DNA from the cultured CD4+ T cells. Oncomine TCR Beta libraries from cultured CD4+ T cells were pooled using unique dual indexes and sequenced on an Illumina iSeq 100. The study's own analysis went as follows. Non-productive sequences were removed, and CDR3s not starting with C, not ending with F or W, or shorter than 7 amino acids were discarded. Antigen-specific clonotypes were identified using the MANAFEST web application through comparison of peptide-stimulated wells with reference and other culture wells. An FDR below 0.05, an odds ratio above 5, and a productive frequency above 0.1% in at least two of three replicate wells were required for clones to be considered positive. Cross-reactive clonotypes were defined as significantly expanded in both SARS-CoV-2 spike wells and at least one common cold coronavirus spike condition. Levenshtein distances (stringdist) and unrooted phylogenetic trees (ape) in R version 3.6.1 were used to assess CDR3 homology. TCRdb handled the public reads itself, with Q25 trimming in fastp and clone calling in MiXCR, and kept productive beta chains. Each CDR3 protein gets just one entry, which takes the most common genes and DNA from the rows behind it. What appears here as the V and J calls and clone size reflects TCRdb's work, not the paper's. The sample yields roughly 20,000 distinct CDR3 sequences; roughly half were counted once. The ten most abundant clones make up approximately 9.9% of the sample.

The sample's treatment or condition, from its label and the paper: roughly 11-day PBMC culture with coronavirus spike peptide pools or control peptides (ViraFEST assay). The ViraFEST assay was used in the study, in which antigen-specific T cells were expanded with peptide pools and expanded clonotypes were subsequently identified by TCR sequencing. The convalescent patients' positive SARS-CoV-2 PCR tests fell between March and December 2020, which was before the Alpha, Beta and Delta variants emerged in the United States. About 2 million PBMCs per well were cultured in IMDM with 5% human AB serum and approximately 10 IU/ml IL-2, plus 10 ug/ml peptide pools. On days 3 and 7, half of the culture medium was replaced with fresh IL-2-containing medium. After ten to eleven days of culture, CD4+ T cells were isolated by negative selection using the EasySep CD4+ T cell isolation kit. Ficoll-Paque Plus gradient centrifugation was used to isolate PBMCs from whole blood, and the isolated PBMCs were then either used fresh or cryopreserved at -140C. Each culture condition was generally run in triplicate wells.

Counted from cysteine to phenylalanine, this CDR3 has 14 amino acids. The retained sequence is limited to the CDR3, 42 bases, with the frame set at the first base. V trim: 4 bases; J trim: 5 bases; unmatched bases: 7. Looking up the germline V gene yields CDR1 SGHNT and CDR2 YENEEA. This chain is built from TRBV11-3 and TRBJ1-1; TRBD1 matches 7 bases in the middle. The sequencing input was CD4+ T cells from blood, cultured in vitro. This sequence originates from a human donor who had recovered from COVID-19. CDR3 sequence: CASSSDDRATEAFF. DNA sequence: TGTGCCAGCAGCTCAGACGACAGGGCGACTGAAGCTTTCTTT.